This T cell receptor (beta chain) was recorded in a study of T cell clones after liver transplantation. CD3+CD4+ and CD3+CD8+ cells were FACS-sorted from thawed unstimulated PBMCs. The table lists this clone with a count of one. Sequenced by immunoSEQ multiplex PCR; TCRdb stores in-frame clones only, minus some. The table has about 51,000 clones, about 90% seen once; the top ten hold approximately 15%. This sequence originates from a human patient who received a liver transplant. Some T cells could come from the graft donor. Sample: CD8+ T cells from blood, taken 12 months after liver transplant.

The CDR3 DNA is TGTGCCAGCAGCTCGACAGGGACCTACGAGCAGTACTTC. As protein: CASSSTGTYEQYF. The chain couples TRBV5-6 to TRBJ2-7; 7 bases agree with TRBD1. Losses at the gene ends were 3 bases for V and 2 bases for J; bases not matched to a gene: 2. This CDR3 has 13 residues. Germline CDR1 and CDR2: SGHDT and YYEEEE.